This is a list of T cell receptor beta chains from one sample in a study of type 1 regulatory T cells. TCRdb called the reads again in MiXCR, with one record for every CDR3 protein. Counted here are about 100,000 distinct CDR3 sequences, about 28% occurring once; the ten biggest clones make up around 2.2%. The sample comprised CD4+ T cells, either the whole sample or a sorted fraction (not recorded which). Receptor source: a human donor in good health. The CDR3 runs from the conserved cysteine through the conserved F or W. The order of the fields is clone size, V gene, J gene, CDR3 protein. Rows give clone size only sometimes, using once, few, many, or a class for an expanded clone.

clone size: .
V gene: TRBV4-1
J gene: TRBJ2-1
CDR3 protein: CASRGLAGNLNEQFF

clone size: .
V gene: TRBV5-1
J gene: TRBJ1-1
CDR3 protein: CASRGGGLGTEAFF

clone size: .
V gene: TRBV7-2
J gene: TRBJ2-5
CDR3 protein: CASSFGRGGQETQYF

clone size: .
V gene: TRBV20-1
J gene: TRBJ1-2
CDR3 protein: CSARARQGFDGYTF

clone size: few
V gene: TRBV29-1
J gene: TRBJ1-2
CDR3 protein: CSVAQTDNYGYTF

clone size: few
V gene: TRBV3-1
J gene: TRBJ2-1
CDR3 protein: CASSPVVSFYVLNEQFF

clone size: few
V gene: TRBV5-1
J gene: TRBJ1-2
CDR3 protein: CASSLDRGNGYTF

clone size: .
V gene: TRBV7-9
J gene: TRBJ1-5
CDR3 protein: CASSSDWGAQHF

clone size: few
V gene: TRBV5-1
J gene: TRBJ2-7
CDR3 protein: CASSLRDRGGYEQYF

clone size: few
V gene: TRBV11-2
J gene: TRBJ2-1
CDR3 protein: CASSLTSGSSYNEQFF

clone size: .
V gene: TRBV3-1
J gene: TRBJ1-5
CDR3 protein: CASSQGGTGGNQPQHF

clone size: .
V gene: TRBV4-1
J gene: TRBJ2-7
CDR3 protein: CASSQPTSGRNEQYF

clone size: .
V gene: TRBV7-8
J gene: TRBJ2-2
CDR3 protein: CASSLDLAGVVTGELFF

clone size: .
V gene: TRBV6-1
J gene: TRBJ1-3
CDR3 protein: CASRATGPGNTIYF

clone size: .
V gene: TRBV7-2
J gene: TRBJ2-7
CDR3 protein: CASSPEGRGREQYF

clone size: once
V gene: TRBV28
J gene: TRBJ2-2
CDR3 protein: CASSLSGTGNTGELFF

clone size: .
V gene: TRBV2
J gene: TRBJ2-3
CDR3 protein: CASRRARDSSTDTQYF

clone size: .
V gene: TRBV6-1
J gene: TRBJ1-5
CDR3 protein: CASSEVGGSNQPQHF

clone size: .
V gene: TRBV6-6
J gene: TRBJ2-2
CDR3 protein: CASSYSPGDTTGELFF

clone size: few
V gene: TRBV5-1
J gene: TRBJ1-1
CDR3 protein: CASSLGLRDRVVNTEAFF

clone size: .
V gene: TRBV20-1
J gene: TRBJ2-2
CDR3 protein: CSAGKGLAGVNAGELFF

clone size: few
V gene: TRBV14
J gene: TRBJ2-7
CDR3 protein: CASTLGGGSYEQYF

clone size: .
V gene: TRBV5-1
J gene: TRBJ2-2
CDR3 protein: CASRPPAGDGELFF

clone size: .
V gene: TRBV4-1
J gene: TRBJ2-1
CDR3 protein: CASSQTGLGQFF

clone size: few
V gene: TRBV20-1
J gene: TRBJ2-2
CDR3 protein: CSALQGPSGELFF

clone size: few
V gene: TRBV20-1
J gene: TRBJ2-5
CDR3 protein: CSAAQGLAGEETQYF

clone size: .
V gene: TRBV7-2
J gene: TRBJ2-7
CDR3 protein: CASSSTIVTREGHEQYF

clone size: .
V gene: TRBV5-1
J gene: TRBJ1-4
CDR3 protein: CASSPGTGDEKLFF

clone size: few
V gene: TRBV19
J gene: TRBJ2-6
CDR3 protein: CASSITYREQFSGANVLTF

clone size: .
V gene: TRBV7-8
J gene: TRBJ2-3
CDR3 protein: CASILSGGTDTQYF

clone size: .
V gene: TRBV24-1
J gene: TRBJ2-2
CDR3 protein: CATSSSGRAEAGELFF

clone size: .
V gene: TRBV18
J gene: TRBJ2-1
CDR3 protein: CASRQGGVNEQFF

clone size: .
V gene: TRBV20-1
J gene: TRBJ2-1
CDR3 protein: CSARDPTSGMPGEQFF

clone size: few
V gene: TRBV5-1
J gene: TRBJ2-3
CDR3 protein: CASSLEGSSDTQYF

clone size: many
V gene: TRBV11-2
J gene: TRBJ1-3
CDR3 protein: CASTPVAGLSGNTIYF

clone size: .
V gene: TRBV5-1
J gene: TRBJ2-7
CDR3 protein: CASSLSGSSEQYF

clone size: .
V gene: TRBV6-5
J gene: TRBJ1-2
CDR3 protein: CASSRRAGYGYTF

clone size: .
V gene: TRBV12-3/TRBV12-4
J gene: TRBJ1-1
CDR3 protein: CASTLGVQNTEAFF

clone size: few
V gene: TRBV6-4
J gene: TRBJ2-1
CDR3 protein: CASSDYIAGEQFF

clone size: .
V gene: TRBV20-1
J gene: TRBJ2-1
CDR3 protein: CSAIGLAGADEQFF

clone size: .
V gene: TRBV11-2
J gene: TRBJ2-5
CDR3 protein: CASSSSGGRTETQYF

clone size: .
V gene: TRBV29-1
J gene: TRBJ2-2
CDR3 protein: CSVEGDGSTGELFF

clone size: .
V gene: TRBV20-1
J gene: TRBJ1-4
CDR3 protein: CSARDWGGGTNEKLFF

clone size: .
V gene: TRBV7-2
J gene: TRBJ2-7
CDR3 protein: CASTRGGSVGEQYF

clone size: few
V gene: TRBV27
J gene: TRBJ2-7
CDR3 protein: CASTINGRARGEQYF